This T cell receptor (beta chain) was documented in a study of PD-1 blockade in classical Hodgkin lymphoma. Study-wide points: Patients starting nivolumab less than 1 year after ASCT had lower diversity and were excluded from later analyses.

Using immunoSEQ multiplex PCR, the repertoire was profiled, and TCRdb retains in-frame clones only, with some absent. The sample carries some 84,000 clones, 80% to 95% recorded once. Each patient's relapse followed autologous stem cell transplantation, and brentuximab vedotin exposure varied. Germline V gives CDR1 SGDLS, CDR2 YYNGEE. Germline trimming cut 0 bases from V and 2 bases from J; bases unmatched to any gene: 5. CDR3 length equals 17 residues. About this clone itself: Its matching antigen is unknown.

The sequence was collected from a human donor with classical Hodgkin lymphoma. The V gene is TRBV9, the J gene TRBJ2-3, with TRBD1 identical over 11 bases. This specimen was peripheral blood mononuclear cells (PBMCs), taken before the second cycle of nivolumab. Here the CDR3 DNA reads TGTGCCAGCAGCGTAGACGGGACAGGGGGTGACACAGATACGCAGTATTTT. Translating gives CASSVDGTGGDTDTQYF.